This TCR beta chain originates from a study of blood T cell repertoires in COVID-19 (dated by TCRdb to about 2020). Regarding the complete study: Collaborator samples came from the United States, Italy and Spain and covered acute and convalescent phases of COVID-19. The material from the prospective study consisted of cDNA or gDNA derived from T cells, B-cell-depleted T cells, or PBMCs. Deeply sampled blood TCRbeta repertoires from subjects exposed to, actively infected with, or recovered from COVID-19 were included in the dataset. A freely available public database, intended as a resource for researchers studying the immune response to SARS-CoV-2, is where the repertoires were released. Samples came from the ongoing ImmuneRACE study (first 160 participants) plus 1,254 subjects from 6 global collaborators. A de-identified subject ID, COVID-19 status, age in years and sex were almost always included in the sample metadata. HLA class I and class II types, where available, came from metadata supplied by the sample provider rather than from assay-based typing.

As regards this clone: What this receptor recognizes is not known. Base-call qualities are not available, and no considerably larger clone is one nucleotide away.

The germline V gene encodes CDR1 MDHEN and CDR2 SYDVKM. The CDR3 has 19 amino acids, counting the end cysteine and phenylalanine. The kept DNA is CDR3 alone, 57 bases in frame from the first base. Here V drops 5 bases and J drops 10 bases, and the junction holds 20 bases not matched to any gene. The full study reports these points: The amount of clinical and demographic metadata varied by source and participant and was provided uncurated.

TCRbeta CDR3 regions were amplified from genomic DNA using the immunoSEQ Assay, a bias-controlled multiplex PCR. Regarding the original processing steps: The number of nucleated cells in each sample was estimated from the amplification of reference gene primers within the assay. To quantify the absolute abundance of each unique TCRbeta CDR3 rearrangement, sequence reads were collapsed and filtered. For each sample, productive Simpson clonality was calculated as the square root of Simpson's diversity index over productive rearrangements. TCRdb provides this immuneACCESS table in a form limited to in-frame rearrangements. Some clones are lacking; in checked studies, under half of them reflect an unresolved V gene, and why the rest are absent is not known. V, J and clone size derive from that table, while D and trimming were established from the DNA sequence. The sample table holds about 380,000 clones, of which around 85% were seen once. The ten largest account for approximately 3.6% of the sample.

Collaborating institutions collected whole blood in K2EDTA tubes following their own protocols. For TCRbeta analysis, collaborators shipped samples in one of three forms: frozen whole blood, isolated PBMCs, or DNA extracted from either of those sample types. The chain was built from TRBV28 and TRBJ2-1, with 13 central nucleotides matching TRBD2. The source is a young woman with acute or convalescent COVID-19. Sequencing used peripheral blood. The CDR3 reads as follows: CASSLQSPWTSGSSGEQFF. The DNA reads TGTGCCAGCAGTCTTCAATCACCCTGGACTAGCGGGAGCTCCGGGGAGCAGTTCTTC. Joined to the reference TRBV28 and TRBJ2-1 proteins, this CDR3 gives the full variable domain: DVKVTQSSRYLVKRTGEKVFLECVQDMDHENMFWYRQDPGLGLRLIYFSYDVKMKEKGDIPEGYSVSREKKERFSLILESASTNQTSMYLCASSLQSPWTSGSSGEQFFGPGTRLTVL.